One sample yielded the 18 T cell receptor beta chains listed below, sequenced in a study of immune heterogeneity within non-small cell lung tumors. CDR3 of TCR beta was amplified by multiplex PCR that used 32 V and 13 J primers. TCRdb itself ran the multiplex PCR reads through MiXCR, one entry per CDR3 protein. Of some 1,900 distinct CDR3 sequences listed, around 42% are singletons. The authors used approximately 600 ng of bulk tumor genomic DNA per sample as template. In surgery, several biopsies were collected from each primary tumor at widely spaced sites. Patients underwent curative surgery for non-small cell lung cancer (untreated and newly diagnosed). Sequenced input: lung tumor tissue. The receptors derive from a man aged 65 to 79 with non-small cell lung cancer.

This rearrangement joins TRBV20-1 to TRBJ2-1, with 10 bases that match TRBD2. Germline-derived CDR1 and CDR2 are DFQATT and SNEGSKA (reference sequence). The J segment lost 9 bases and the V segment lost 1 base, leaving 6 bases of the junction unmatched. The CDR3 contains 14 residues. The chain's CDR3 is CSARAAAGGGEQFF. The CDR3 nucleotides read TGCAGTGCTAGAGCGGCAGCGGGAGGGGGTGAGCAGTTCTTC.

The CDR3 nucleotides read TGTGCCCGGAAACTGGAAGGGGACGAGCAGTACTTC. Translation: CARKLEGDEQYF. The chain uses TRBV30 and TRBJ2-7, with a tentative D call TRBD1 (5 bases). Trimming removed 8 bases at V and 5 bases at J, with 16 bases between. The CDR3 contains 12 residues. From germline, CDR1 is GTSNPN and CDR2 SVGIG (reference sequence).

The chain's CDR3 is CASSLDGGTVAYEQYF. Written as DNA, the CDR3 is TGTGCCAGCAGCTTAGATGGCGGGACTGTAGCCTACGAGCAGTACTTC. The gene calls are TRBV11-3 and TRBJ2-7, with a possible D match to TRBD2 (6 bases). From germline, CDR1 is SGHNT and CDR2 YENEEA. This CDR3 contains 16 residues. Between the trimmed V and J ends, which lost 0 bases and 2 bases, there was a span of 14 bases.

This clonotype occurred a few times. J is TRBJ2-7 and V is TRBV7-2, with TRBD1 identical over 9 bases. V dropped 3 bases and J dropped 3; count of bases not matched to a gene: 6. Looked up from germline, CDR1 is SGHTA and CDR2 is FQGNSA. The CDR3 totals 15 residues. The CDR3 bases are TGTGCCAGCAGCTTGGACAGGGGAGGCAACTACGAGCAGTACTTC. It encodes CASSLDRGGNYEQYF.

This chain connects TRBV11-1 to TRBJ1-2; no firm D call. The V and J ends lost 1 base and 3 bases respectively, with 12 bases between them. The CDR3 sequence is 15 residues long. CDR1 SGHAT and CDR2 FQDESV come from the germline V gene (reference sequence). The CDR3 DNA sequence: TGTGCCAGCAGCTTAGAGACGGTGTCGGACTATGGCTACACCTTC. Its translation: CASSLETVSDYGYTF.

This clonotype has just a few counts. The rearrangement joins TRBV10-3 to TRBJ1-2, with D unresolved. The CDR3 is 13 residues long. Germline lookup yields CDR1 ENHRY and CDR2 SYGVKD. With 2 bases removed from V and 1 base from J, the gap between germline ends came to 5 bases. In DNA form, the CDR3 reads TGTGCCATCAGTGAGGACGGTAACTATGGCTACACCTTC. It specifies CAISEDGNYGYTF.

Only a few counts were recorded for this clonotype. The chain links TRBV27 to TRBJ2-1, with a possible D match to TRBD2 (5 bases). CDR3 length: 14 amino acids. V lost 3 bases to trimming and J lost 1 base, with 7 bases between them. Germline V gene lookup returns CDR1 MNHEY and CDR2 SMNVEV (reference sequence). DNA of the CDR3: TGTGCCAGCAGTTTCCCGGGGTCCTACAATGAGCAGTTCTTC. Translating gives CASSFPGSYNEQFF.

A single count supports this clonotype. J is TRBJ2-3 and V is TRBV20-1; no definite D call. Per the germline V gene, CDR1 is DFQATT and CDR2 is SNEGSKA (reference sequence). Trimming took 0 bases from V and 2 from J, leaving 3 bases between them. This CDR3 region has 12 residues. CDR3 loop: CSARDPTDTQYF. The CDR3 DNA reads TGCAGTGCTAGAGATCCCACAGATACGCAGTATTTT.

About this clonotype itself: The junction differs from germline at one of its ends, possibly a read error. The chain links TRBV12-3 or TRBV12-4 to TRBJ2-1; the match to TRBD1 covers 7 bases. The CDR3 has 15 amino acids. The CDR3: CASTSPGGRPNKQFF. The DNA for the CDR3 is TGTGCCAGCACCTCCCCAGGGGGTCGACCCAATAAGCAGTTCTTC.

The chain combines TRBV6-2 or TRBV6-3 with TRBJ2-3; D unresolved. The V end lost 6 bases, the J end lost 4 bases, and 8 bases lay between the germline ends. The germline CDR1 and CDR2 sequences are MNHEY and SVGEGT. CDR3 length: 12 residues. Here the CDR3 DNA reads TGTGCCAGCAGGGTGTGGCCAGATACGCAGTATTTT. This gives the protein CASRVWPDTQYF.

The chain combines TRBV20-1 with TRBJ2-7, with a tentative D call TRBD2 (6 bases). This CDR3 contains 14 residues. Germline CDR1 DFQATT, CDR2 SNEGSKA (reference sequence). Deletions cut 4 bases from V and 0 bases from J, with 13 bases between. CDR3 bases: TGCAGTGCTACCGGAGGGGCTAGCTCCTACGAGCAGTACTTC. Its protein is CSATGGASSYEQYF.

The chain links TRBV7-9 to TRBJ2-5, with D tentatively TRBD1 or TRBD2 (5 bases each). The CDR3 runs to 16 residues. CDR1 SEHNR and CDR2 FQNEAQ come from the germline V gene (reference sequence). Trimming shortened V by 5 bases and J by 0 bases, and 16 bases separated the two germline ends. DNA for the CDR3: TGTGCCAGCAGCCTCCTTGAGGGACCGTACCAAGAGACCCAGTACTTC. Residues: CASSLLEGPYQETQYF.

The rearrangement links TRBV14 to TRBJ1-1; TRBD1 matches 8 bases. With 4 bases clipped from V and 5 bases from J, the junction kept 3 bases outside the gene matches. The germline CDR1 and CDR2 sequences are SGHDN and FVKESK. The CDR3 consists of 13 residues. CDR3 sequence reads: CASSLTGGTEAFF. CDR3 DNA sequence: TGTGCCAGCAGCCTTACAGGGGGAACTGAAGCTTTCTTT.

The chain is built from TRBV28 and TRBJ1-3; D not resolved. Looked up from germline, CDR1 is MDHEN and CDR2 is SYDVKM. Trimming shortened V by 2 bases and J by 3 bases, and 11 bases separated the two germline ends. This CDR3 has 15 amino acids. The CDR3: CASSLAGQIGNTIYF. CDR3 in DNA: TGTGCCAGCAGTTTAGCGGGCCAGATTGGAAACACCATATATTTT.

This clonotype is large. The chain couples TRBV19 to TRBJ2-1; 9 bases match TRBD1. V was pared by 4 bases and J by 9 bases, with 10 bases of the junction left unmatched. Germline V gene data show CDR1 as LNHDA and CDR2 as SQIVND (reference sequence). The length of the CDR3 is 15 residues. CDR3 bases: TGTGCCAGTAGTACGACAGGGGGGTCCATTGGTGAGCAGTTCTTC. Protein sequence: CASSTTGGSIGEQFF.

The chain joins TRBV20-1 to TRBJ1-1, with D perhaps matching TRBD1 (5 bases). V lost 2 bases, J lost 5 bases, and 15 bases lay in between. This CDR3 is built from 14 residues. Germline CDR1 is DFQATT and CDR2 is SNEGSKA (reference sequence). The CDR3 nucleotides read TGCAGTGCTAGAACGGGGGAAATGTGGACTGAAGCTTTCTTT. Protein: CSARTGEMWTEAFF.

This clonotype was counted a few times. A read error may account for a junction end that differs from germline. This sequence joins TRBV7-7 and TRBJ2-5; 11 nucleotides agree with TRBD1. The CDR3 length is 15 residues. The germline gives CDR1 SSHAT, CDR2 FNYEAQ (reference sequence). Written as DNA, the CDR3 is TGTGCTAGCAGCTTATCCAGGACAGGGGGCGAGACCCAGTACTTC. This translates into CASSLSRTGGETQYF.

V usage is TRBV20-1 and J usage is TRBJ2-1; no reliable D call. The CDR3 is 14 amino acids. From germline, CDR1 is DFQATT and CDR2 SNEGSKA (reference sequence). Trimming pared 0 bases from V and 3 bases from J, leaving 9 bases between. The CDR3 DNA reads as TGCAGTGCTAGAGAAGCTACGGGCTACAATGAGCAGTTCTTC. It codes for CSAREATGYNEQFF.